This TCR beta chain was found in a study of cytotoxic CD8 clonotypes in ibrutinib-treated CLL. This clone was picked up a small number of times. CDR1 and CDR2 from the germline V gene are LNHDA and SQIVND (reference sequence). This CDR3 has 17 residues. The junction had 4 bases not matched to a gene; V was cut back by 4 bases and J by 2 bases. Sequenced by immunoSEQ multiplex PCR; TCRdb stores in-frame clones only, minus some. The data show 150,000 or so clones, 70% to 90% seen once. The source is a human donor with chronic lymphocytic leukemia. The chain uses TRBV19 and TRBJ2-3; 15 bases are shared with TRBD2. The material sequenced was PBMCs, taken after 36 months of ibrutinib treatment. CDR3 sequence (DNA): TGTGCCAGTAGTACTGGGACTAGCGGGGGGTACACAGATACGCAGTATTTT. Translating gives CASSTGTSGGYTDTQYF. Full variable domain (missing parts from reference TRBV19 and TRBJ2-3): DGGITQSPKYLFRKEGQNVTLSCEQNLNHDAMYWYRQDPGQGLRLIYYSQIVNDFQKGDIAEGYSVSREKKESFPLTVTSAQKNPTAFYLCASSTGTSGGYTDTQYFGPGTRLTVL.